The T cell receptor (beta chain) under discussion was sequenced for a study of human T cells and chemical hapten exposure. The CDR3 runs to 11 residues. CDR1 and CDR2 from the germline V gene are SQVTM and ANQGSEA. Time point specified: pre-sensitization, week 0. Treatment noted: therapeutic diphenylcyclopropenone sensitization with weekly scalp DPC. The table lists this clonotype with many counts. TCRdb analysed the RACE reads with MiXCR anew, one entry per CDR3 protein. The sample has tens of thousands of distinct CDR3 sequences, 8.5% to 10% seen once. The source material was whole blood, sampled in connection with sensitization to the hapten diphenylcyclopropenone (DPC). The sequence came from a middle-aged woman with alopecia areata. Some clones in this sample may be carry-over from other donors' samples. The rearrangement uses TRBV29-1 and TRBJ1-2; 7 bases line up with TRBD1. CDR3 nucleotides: TGCAGTCCAGGGGGAGAGGATGGCTACACCTTC. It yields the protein CSPGGEDGYTF.